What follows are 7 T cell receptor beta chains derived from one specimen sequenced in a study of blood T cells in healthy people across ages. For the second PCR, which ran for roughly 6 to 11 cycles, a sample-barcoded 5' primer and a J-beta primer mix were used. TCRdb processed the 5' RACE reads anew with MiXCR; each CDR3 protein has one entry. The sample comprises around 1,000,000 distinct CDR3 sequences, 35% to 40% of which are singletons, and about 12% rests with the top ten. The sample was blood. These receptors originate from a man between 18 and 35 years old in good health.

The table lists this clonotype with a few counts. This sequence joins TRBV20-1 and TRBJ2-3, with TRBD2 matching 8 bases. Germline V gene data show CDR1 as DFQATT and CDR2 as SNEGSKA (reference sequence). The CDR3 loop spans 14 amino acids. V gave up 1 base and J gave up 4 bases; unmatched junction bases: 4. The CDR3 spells CSARVGLGSDTQYF. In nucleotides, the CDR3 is TGCAGTGCTAGAGTGGGACTAGGGTCAGATACGCAGTATTTT.

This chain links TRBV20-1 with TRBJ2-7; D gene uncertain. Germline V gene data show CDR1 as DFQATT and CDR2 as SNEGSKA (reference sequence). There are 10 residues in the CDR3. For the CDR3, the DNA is TGCACTCAAGGGAAAAATGAGCAGTACTTC. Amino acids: CTQGKNEQYF.

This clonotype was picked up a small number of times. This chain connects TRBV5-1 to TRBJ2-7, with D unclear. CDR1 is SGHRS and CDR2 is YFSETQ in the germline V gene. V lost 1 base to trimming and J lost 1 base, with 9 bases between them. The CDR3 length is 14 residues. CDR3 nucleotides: TGCGCCAGCAGCTTGAACCCCAGGTCCTACGAGCAGTACTTC. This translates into CASSLNPRSYEQYF.

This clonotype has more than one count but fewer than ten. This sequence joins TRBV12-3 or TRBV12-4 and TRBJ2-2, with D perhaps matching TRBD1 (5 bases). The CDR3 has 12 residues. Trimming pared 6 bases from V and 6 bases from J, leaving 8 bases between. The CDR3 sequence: CASRMGPGELFF. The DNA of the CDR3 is TGTGCCAGCAGGATGGGGCCCGGGGAGCTGTTTTTT.

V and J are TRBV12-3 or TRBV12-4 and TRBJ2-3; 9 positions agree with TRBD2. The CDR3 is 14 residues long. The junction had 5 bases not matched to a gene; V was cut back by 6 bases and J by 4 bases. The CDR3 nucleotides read TGTGCCAGCAGACTAGCGGGTAGCGCAGATACGCAGTATTTT. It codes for CASRLAGSADTQYF.

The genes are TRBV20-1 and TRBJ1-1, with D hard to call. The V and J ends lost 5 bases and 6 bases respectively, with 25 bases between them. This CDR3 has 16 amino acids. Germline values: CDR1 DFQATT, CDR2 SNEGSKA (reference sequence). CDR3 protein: CSAFPSDRGVTSEAFF. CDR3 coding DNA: TGCAGTGCTTTTCCCTCGGATCGGGGAGTGACATCTGAAGCTTTCTTT.

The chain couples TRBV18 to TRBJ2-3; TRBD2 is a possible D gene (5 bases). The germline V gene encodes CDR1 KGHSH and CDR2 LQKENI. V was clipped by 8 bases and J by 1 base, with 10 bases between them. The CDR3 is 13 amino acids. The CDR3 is CASHSGGTDTQYF. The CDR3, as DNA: TGTGCCAGCCACTCCGGGGGCACAGATACGCAGTATTTT.